A single sample gave rise to the 3 T cell receptor beta chains below, sequenced in a study of cytomegalovirus exposure and HLA in healthy donors. A multiplex PCR was run with 60 Vbeta primers and 13 Jbeta primers. Measured with immunoSEQ multiplex PCR; TCRdb has only the in-frame clones, and not every one. The sample has approximately 180,000 clones, about 79% seen once. Sample: PBMCs. The receptors come from a man aged 35 to 55 in good health and CMV-seropositive.

With respect to this clone: At one of its ends the junction is not consistent with the germline gene, which may arise from a read error. The V and J genes are TRBV18 and TRBJ2-5, with 12 nucleotides matching TRBD2. This CDR3 contains 15 residues. The germline CDR1 and CDR2 sequences are KGHSH and LQKENI. The CDR3 region is CVSSLASGREETQYF. The CDR3 DNA follows: TGTGTCAGCTCACTGGCTAGCGGGAGGGAAGAGACCCAGTACTTC.

The J gene is TRBJ2-2, the V gene TRBV18; TRBD2 matches 9 bases. V was pared by 6 bases and J by 6 bases, with 8 bases of the junction left unmatched. This CDR3 contains 15 residues. Germline assignment: CDR1 KGHSH and CDR2 LQKENI. CDR3 sequence: CASSREGLSSGELFF. The DNA of the CDR3 is TGTGCCAGCTCGCGGGAGGGGCTGAGCTCCGGGGAGCTGTTTTTT.

V usage is TRBV7-6 and J usage is TRBJ2-3, with TRBD2 matching over 8 bases. The CDR3 contains 16 residues. Germline loops: CDR1 SGHVS, CDR2 FNYEAQ. V shed 1 base, J shed 2 bases, and the junction held 5 bases outside the gene matches. The CDR3 spells CASSLEASGFTDTQYF. CDR3 sequence (DNA): TGTGCCAGCAGCTTAGAGGCTAGCGGGTTCACAGATACGCAGTATTTT.